These T cell receptor beta chains were read from a single sample in a study of blood T cell repertoires in COVID-19. Method: immunoSEQ multiplex PCR; TCRdb's copy keeps in-frame clones and lacks some. The sample yields some 330,000 clones, 80% to 95% seen once. The sample comprised PBMCs or T cells enriched from blood (not recorded which). All receptors derive from a woman aged 25 to 45 who had recovered from COVID-19. Both conserved end residues are part of each CDR3. Each record gives: V gene, CDR3 length, D gene, clone size, J gene, CDR3 protein, CDR3 DNA. The D gene is left open where the match is weak. Clone size is not always given. Where it is, it says once, few, many or a class for expanded clones.

v_gene: TRBV24-1; len: 14; d_gene: NA; abundance: NA; j_gene: TRBJ2-5; CDR3aa: CATTDSRTQETQYF; CDR3nt: TGTGCCACCACCGACAGCAGAACCCAAGAGACCCAGTACTTC
v_gene: TRBV7-2; len: 15; d_gene: NA; abundance: NA; j_gene: TRBJ1-2; CDR3aa: CASSLSAGNLYGYTF; CDR3nt: TGTGCCAGCAGCTTATCGGCAGGCAACCTCTATGGCTACACCTTC
v_gene: TRBV7-3; len: 15; d_gene: TRBD2; abundance: once; j_gene: TRBJ2-1; CDR3aa: CASSLDAGGGNEQFF; CDR3nt: TGTGCCAGCAGCTTAGACGCGGGAGGTGGCAATGAGCAGTTCTTC
v_gene: TRBV5-4; len: 15; d_gene: TRBD2; abundance: NA; j_gene: TRBJ2-7; CDR3aa: CASSLPGLAAYEQYF; CDR3nt: TGTGCCAGCAGCCTCCCTGGACTAGCGGCCTACGAGCAGTACTTC
v_gene: TRBV7-8; len: 15; d_gene: NA; abundance: NA; j_gene: TRBJ2-7; CDR3aa: CASSLETGSRGEQYF; CDR3nt: TGTGCCAGCAGCCTAGAAACAGGGTCGCGTGGCGAGCAGTACTTC
v_gene: TRBV18; len: 13; d_gene: NA; abundance: NA; j_gene: TRBJ1-1; CDR3aa: CASSPPGGTEAFF; CDR3nt: TGTGCCAGCTCACCACCGGGGGGGACTGAAGCTTTCTTT
v_gene: TRBV18; len: 15; d_gene: NA; abundance: once; j_gene: TRBJ1-4; CDR3aa: CASSSAGGTNEKLFF; CDR3nt: TGTGCCAGCTCATCGGCTGGGGGCACTAATGAAAAACTGTTTTTT
v_gene: TRBV7-9; len: 15; d_gene: TRBD1; abundance: NA; j_gene: TRBJ2-1; CDR3aa: CASSSTGGRYNEQFF; CDR3nt: TGTGCCAGCAGCTCCACAGGGGGCCGCTACAATGAGCAGTTCTTC
v_gene: TRBV6-2/TRBV6-3; len: 12; d_gene: NA; abundance: few; j_gene: TRBJ2-5; CDR3aa: CASSYFGETQYF; CDR3nt: TGTGCCAGCAGTTACTTCGGGGAGACCCAGTACTTC
v_gene: TRBV11-2; len: 16; d_gene: TRBD1; abundance: NA; j_gene: TRBJ2-2; CDR3aa: CASSSVGGQGAGELFF; CDR3nt: TGTGCCAGCAGCTCAGTTGGGGGACAGGGGGCCGGGGAGCTGTTTTTT
v_gene: TRBV4-2; len: 16; d_gene: TRBD1; abundance: NA; j_gene: TRBJ2-2; CDR3aa: CASSQGRDRNTGELFF; CDR3nt: TGTGCCAGCAGCCAAGGTCGGGACAGAAACACCGGGGAGCTGTTTTTT
v_gene: TRBV19; len: 15; d_gene: TRBD1; abundance: NA; j_gene: TRBJ1-6; CDR3aa: CASSVQGFDNSPLHF; CDR3nt: TGTGCCAGTAGTGTACAGGGGTTTGATAATTCACCCCTCCACTTT
v_gene: TRBV25-1; len: 12; d_gene: NA; abundance: NA; j_gene: TRBJ1-1; CDR3aa: CASGEANTEAFF; CDR3nt: TGTGCCAGCGGGGAGGCGAACACTGAAGCTTTCTTT
v_gene: TRBV5-6; len: 14; d_gene: NA; abundance: NA; j_gene: TRBJ2-7; CDR3aa: CASSLGLVSYEQYF; CDR3nt: TGTGCCAGCAGCTTGGGTCTTGTCTCCTACGAGCAGTACTTC
v_gene: TRBV28; len: 13; d_gene: TRBD1; abundance: NA; j_gene: TRBJ1-5; CDR3aa: CASSIGQGPVTGF; CDR3nt: TGTGCCAGCAGTATCGGACAGGGACCGGTCACGGGTTTT
v_gene: TRBV7-9; len: 15; d_gene: NA; abundance: NA; j_gene: TRBJ2-1; CDR3aa: CASSPPRGNYNEQFF; CDR3nt: TGTGCCAGCAGCCCCCCTAGGGGAAACTACAATGAGCAGTTCTTC
v_gene: TRBV10-3; len: 14; d_gene: TRBD2; abundance: NA; j_gene: TRBJ2-7; CDR3aa: CAISGTSGSHEQYF; CDR3nt: TGTGCCATCAGTGGGACTAGCGGGAGCCACGAGCAGTACTTC
v_gene: TRBV11-2; len: 16; d_gene: TRBD2; abundance: NA; j_gene: TRBJ2-2; CDR3aa: CASSVPGTSHTGELFF; CDR3nt: TGTGCCAGCAGCGTACCCGGGACTAGTCACACCGGGGAGCTGTTTTTT
v_gene: TRBV7-3; len: 17; d_gene: TRBD2; abundance: NA; j_gene: TRBJ2-3; CDR3aa: CASSAKPPGLDTDTQYF; CDR3nt: TGTGCCAGCAGCGCAAAACCCCCGGGACTAGATACAGATACGCAGTATTTT
v_gene: TRBV6-2/TRBV6-3; len: 15; d_gene: NA; abundance: NA; j_gene: TRBJ2-5; CDR3aa: CASSYGGKQGETQYF; CDR3nt: TGTGCCAGCAGTTACGGAGGGAAGCAGGGAGAGACCCAGTACTTC
v_gene: TRBV28; len: 16; d_gene: NA; abundance: NA; j_gene: TRBJ1-2; CDR3aa: CASSFGPARGNYGYTF; CDR3nt: TGTGCCAGCAGTTTCGGCCCGGCTAGGGGTAACTATGGCTACACCTTC
v_gene: TRBV9; len: 17; d_gene: TRBD1; abundance: NA; j_gene: TRBJ2-1; CDR3aa: CASSQGVVNAGHNEQFF; CDR3nt: TGTGCCAGCAGCCAGGGGGTAGTCAATGCCGGCCACAATGAGCAGTTCTTC